This T cell receptor beta chain came from a study of blood T cell repertoires in COVID-19. About the research overall: PBMCs, B-cell-depleted T cells, or T cells were the source of the cDNA or gDNA that made up the material.

V was cut by 5 bases and J by 5 bases, with 18 bases left in between. From germline, CDR1 is MNHEY and CDR2 SMNVEV (reference sequence). The CDR3 runs 15 residues. Authors' analysis steps: Quantification of nucleated cells was approximated via reference gene primer amplification. Sequencing used immunoSEQ multiplex PCR; TCRdb keeps in-frame clones, though not all of them. V, J and clone size are taken as reported in that table, and D and trimming were inferred from the DNA itself. The sample lists some 79,000 clones, around nine tenths occurring once. This chain connects TRBV27 to TRBJ1-1, with D possibly TRBD1 on 5 matching bases. The sequence was obtained from a man between 65 and 85 years old with active or convalescent COVID-19. Sequencing used peripheral blood. The CDR3 region has the DNA TGTGCCAGCAGTCCGCGGGGCAGGGCGAGTACTGAAGCTTTCTTT. Translated: CASSPRGRASTEAFF.